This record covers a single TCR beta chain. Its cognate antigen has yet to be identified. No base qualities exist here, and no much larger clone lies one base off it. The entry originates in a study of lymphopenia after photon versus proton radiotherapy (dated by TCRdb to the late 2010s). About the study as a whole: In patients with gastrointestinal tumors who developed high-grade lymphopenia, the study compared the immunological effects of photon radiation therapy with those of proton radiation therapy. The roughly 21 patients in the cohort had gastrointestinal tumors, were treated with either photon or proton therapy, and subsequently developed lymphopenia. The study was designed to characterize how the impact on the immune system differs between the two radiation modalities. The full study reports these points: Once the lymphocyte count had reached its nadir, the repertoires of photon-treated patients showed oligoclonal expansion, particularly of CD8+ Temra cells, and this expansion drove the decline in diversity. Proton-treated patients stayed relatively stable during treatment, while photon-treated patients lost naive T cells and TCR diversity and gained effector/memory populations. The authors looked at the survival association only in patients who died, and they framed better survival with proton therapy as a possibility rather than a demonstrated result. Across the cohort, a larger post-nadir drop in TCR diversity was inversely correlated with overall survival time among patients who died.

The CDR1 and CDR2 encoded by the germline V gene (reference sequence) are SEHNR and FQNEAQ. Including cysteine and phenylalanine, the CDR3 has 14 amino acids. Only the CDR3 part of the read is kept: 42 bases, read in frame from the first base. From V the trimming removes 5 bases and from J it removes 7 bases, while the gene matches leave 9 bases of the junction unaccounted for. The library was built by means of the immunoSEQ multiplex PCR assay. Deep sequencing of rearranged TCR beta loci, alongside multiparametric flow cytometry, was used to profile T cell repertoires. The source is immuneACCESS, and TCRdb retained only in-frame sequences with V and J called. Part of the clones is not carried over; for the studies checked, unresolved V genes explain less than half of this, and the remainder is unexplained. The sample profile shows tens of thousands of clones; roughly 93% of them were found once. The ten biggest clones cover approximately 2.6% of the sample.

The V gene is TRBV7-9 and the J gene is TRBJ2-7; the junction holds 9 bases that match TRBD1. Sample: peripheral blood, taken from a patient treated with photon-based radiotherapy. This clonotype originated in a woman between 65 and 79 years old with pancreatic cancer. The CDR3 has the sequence CASSPRQGEYEQYF. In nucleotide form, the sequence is TGTGCCAGCAGCCCACGACAGGGGGAGTATGAGCAGTACTTC.